The 23 T cell receptor beta chains below come from one sample, sequenced in a study of shared clonotypes between healthy human individuals. Naive CD8 cells, CD45RO-negative and positively selected for CCR7, excluded terminally differentiated effector memory CD45RA+ cells. Produced via immunoSEQ multiplex PCR; TCRdb's table is partial and in-frame only. The table lists over 800,000 clones, about 91% of them singletons. Specimen: naive CD8+ T cells sorted from blood. The receptors were gathered from a man aged 25-45 years in good health.

The chain combines TRBV7-9 with TRBJ2-7; perhaps TRBD1 as D (6 bases). This CDR3 region has 16 residues. Looked up from germline, CDR1 is SEHNR and CDR2 is FQNEAQ (reference sequence). With 3 bases removed from V and 3 bases from J, the gap between germline ends came to 18 bases. The CDR3 sequence is CASSFESKGDIYEQYF. The CDR3, as DNA: TGTGCCAGCAGCTTTGAGTCTAAGGGGGACATCTACGAGCAGTACTTC.

This clone came up a few times. The rearrangement uses TRBV19 and TRBJ1-2; 9 bases agree with TRBD1. The CDR3 length is 14 residues. Germline assignment: CDR1 LNHDA and CDR2 SQIVND (reference sequence). V was pared by 5 bases and J by 5 bases, with 6 bases of the junction left unmatched. The CDR3 loop reads CASSLAGTGYGYTF. In DNA form, the CDR3 reads TGTGCCAGTAGTCTCGCCGGGACAGGGTATGGCTACACCTTC.

This chain uses TRBV4-1 with TRBJ1-4, with a tentative D call TRBD1 (5 bases). From germline, CDR1 is MGHRA and CDR2 YSYEKL. The CDR3 sequence is 14 residues long. Between the trimmed V and J ends, which lost 0 bases and 8 bases, there was a span of 10 bases. This CDR3 is CASSQEVRAEKLFF. The CDR3, as DNA: TGCGCCAGCAGCCAAGAAGTCAGGGCGGAAAAACTGTTTTTT.

The rearrangement links TRBV28 to TRBJ2-5; 8 nucleotides agree with TRBD1. Per the germline V gene, CDR1 is MDHEN and CDR2 is SYDVKM. This CDR3 spans 17 amino acids. V shed 3 bases and J 2 bases; nucleotides not matched to a gene: 11. In DNA, the CDR3 is TGTGCCAGCAGTTTTGGGGCCGGGACAGGTCTTCAAGAGACCCAGTACTTC. Protein product: CASSFGAGTGLQETQYF.

The chain employs TRBV7-8 and TRBJ2-7; D possibly corresponds to TRBD2 (5 bases). With 0 bases removed from V and 3 bases from J, the gap between germline ends came to 12 bases. Germline loops: CDR1 SGHVS, CDR2 FQNEAQ. The CDR3 runs to 15 residues. CDR3 sequence reads: CASSLARGPNYEQYF. As DNA, the CDR3 is TGTGCCAGCAGCTTAGCTAGAGGGCCGAACTACGAGCAGTACTTC.

This sequence joins TRBV29-1 and TRBJ1-2, with TRBD1 matching over 9 bases. The germline V gene encodes CDR1 SQVTM and CDR2 ANQGSEA. The CDR3 totals 15 residues. Trimming at V came to 0 bases and at J to 5 bases, leaving 7 bases not matched to a gene. CDR3 loop: CSVEDRDRASYGYTF. Here the CDR3 DNA reads TGCAGCGTTGAAGATCGGGACAGGGCCAGTTATGGCTACACCTTC.

This clone showed up just once. The rearrangement joins TRBV14 to TRBJ2-3; D remains ambiguous. Deletions cut 4 bases from V and 4 bases from J, with 12 bases between. This CDR3 has 14 residues. CDR1 is SGHDN and CDR2 is FVKESK in the germline V gene. DNA for the CDR3: TGTGCCAGCAGCCTACAGCCCCCTCCAGATACGCAGTATTTT. Its protein product is CASSLQPPPDTQYF.

The V call is TRBV9, the J call TRBJ2-3; the match to TRBD1 covers 8 bases. CDR1 and CDR2 from the germline V gene are SGDLS and YYNGEE. With 8 bases clipped from V and 5 bases from J, the junction kept 4 bases outside the gene matches. The CDR3 loop spans 12 amino acids. The DNA for the CDR3 is TGTGCCAGTGGACAGGGAGGAGATACGCAGTATTTT. Protein: CASGQGGDTQYF.

The rearrangement joins TRBV28 to TRBJ2-7; tentative D call: TRBD2 (6 bases). The CDR3 runs 16 residues. Germline V gene data show CDR1 as MDHEN and CDR2 as SYDVKM. The ends were cut back, 2 bases at V and 2 bases at J, with 16 bases in the middle. DNA for the CDR3: TGTGCCAGCAGTTTAGGTTCCGGGACTCGAACCTACGAGCAGTACTTC. Protein product: CASSLGSGTRTYEQYF.

The V gene is TRBV11-2, the J gene TRBJ1-5; no firm D call. Trimming left V 1 base short and J 3 bases short, with 7 bases between. The germline V gene encodes CDR1 SGHAT and CDR2 FQNNGV. The CDR3 consists of 14 residues. DNA of the CDR3: TGTGCCAGCAGCTTAGGAGCAGTCAATCAGCCCCAGCATTTT. Translation gives CASSLGAVNQPQHF.

CDR3 DNA sequence: TGCGCCAGCAGCTTGTCTGGGAACGGCGAAAAACTGTTTTTT. It yields the protein CASSLSGNGEKLFF. The V gene is TRBV5-1, the J gene TRBJ1-4; D is unclear. Trimming took off 1 base at V and 8 bases at J, with 12 bases between the two ends. Germline CDR1 and CDR2: SGHRS and YFSETQ. This CDR3 is built from 14 residues.

This sequence joins TRBV19 and TRBJ2-5, with D maybe TRBD1 (5 bases). Germline values: CDR1 LNHDA, CDR2 SQIVND (reference sequence). The CDR3 spans 15 residues. V lost 3 bases and J 3 bases, leaving 14 bases between the germline ends. The CDR3 region has the DNA TGTGCCAGTAGTATGGGCGCAGGGCAAGAAGAGACCCAGTACTTC. Its protein is CASSMGAGQEETQYF.

J is TRBJ2-7 and V is TRBV10-3; 11 bases align to TRBD1. Losses at the gene ends were 11 bases for V and 0 bases for J; bases not matched to a gene: 3. This CDR3 contains 13 residues. Germline V lookup: CDR1 ENHRY, CDR2 SYGVKD. The CDR3 coding sequence is TGTGCCGGGGGGACAGGGGGCTCCTACGAGCAGTACTTC. This sequence encodes CAGGTGGSYEQYF.

The chain has TRBV7-9 and TRBJ2-3; 9 positions agree with TRBD1. The CDR3 covers 15 residues. Trimming removed 1 base from V and 5 bases from J; junction bases left unmatched: 4. CDR1 and CDR2 (germline): SEHNR, FQNEAQ (reference sequence). The CDR3 region is CASSLVDRGLDTQYF. The CDR3 nucleotides are TGTGCCAGCAGCTTAGTGGACAGGGGTTTAGATACGCAGTATTTT.

This clone was picked up one time. The genes are TRBV7-9 and TRBJ2-7, with 9 nucleotides matching TRBD1. The length of the CDR3 is 14 residues. Looked up from germline, CDR1 is SEHNR and CDR2 is FQNEAQ (reference sequence). Unmatched junction bases numbered 7, after V lost 6 bases and J lost 4 bases. The DNA for the CDR3 is TGTGCCAGCAGTTCTACCGGGACAGGGTACGAGCAGTACTTC. This codes for CASSSTGTGYEQYF.

As concerns this clone: An end of the junction differs from the germline gene, which may be a read error. The V gene is TRBV2, the J gene TRBJ2-1; D tentatively fits TRBD1 or TRBD2 (5 bases each). This CDR3 has 11 amino acids. In germline, CDR1 is SNHLY, CDR2 FYNNEI. The CDR3 bases are TGTGCCAGCAGCCCGGGACCCCACTCGGTCTTC. Translated, it gives CASSPGPHSVF.

To note about this clone: This sample also contains other DNA sequences that code for the same CDR3. This chain connects TRBV11-2 to TRBJ2-3; D is ambiguous. CDR1 is SGHAT, CDR2 FQNNGV, per germline. The V gene lost 4 bases and the J gene lost 6 bases, with 5 bases spanning the gap. The length of the CDR3 is 11 residues. The CDR3 DNA reads TGTGCCAGCAGCTACTCCGATACGCAGTATTTT. This encodes CASSYSDTQYF.

This clone showed up just once. Germline is not matched at one junction end, which may reflect a read error. The J gene is TRBJ2-7, the V gene TRBV5-4; 7 nucleotides align to TRBD2. The CDR3 has 15 residues. Germline V gene data show CDR1 as SGHNT and CDR2 as YYREEE (reference sequence). The CDR3: CASSLERDSSYEQYF. The CDR3 coding sequence is TGTGCCAGCAGTTTGGAGCGGGATAGCTCCTACGAGCAGTACTTC.

The chain employs TRBV6-5 and TRBJ1-4, with 8 bases that match TRBD1. Germline loops: CDR1 MNHEY, CDR2 SVGAGI. This CDR3 is 14 amino acids long. V gave up 2 bases and J gave up 8 bases; unmatched junction bases: 4. The CDR3 sequence: CASSYITGGEKLFF. The CDR3 DNA is TGTGCCAGCAGTTACATCACAGGGGGAGAAAAACTGTTTTTT.

V is TRBV9 and J is TRBJ2-5, with D unclear. This CDR3 comprises 13 residues. V dropped 4 bases and J dropped 5 bases, with 12 bases sitting between them. Germline V gives CDR1 SGDLS, CDR2 YYNGEE. The CDR3 region is CASSPGGRETQYF. The CDR3 bases are TGTGCCAGCAGCCCCGGCGGCAGGGAGACCCAGTACTTC.

CDR3 nucleotide sequence: TGTGCCAGCAGTAAACAGGGTACTGAGCAGTTCTTC. As protein: CASSKQGTEQFF. V usage is TRBV6-4 and J usage is TRBJ2-1; D is perhaps TRBD1 (6 bases). The germline V gene has CDR1 MRHNA and CDR2 SNTAGT. V was trimmed by 5 bases and J by 9 bases, leaving 11 bases between them. The length of the CDR3 is 12 residues.

The gene calls are TRBV7-2 and TRBJ2-3, with 7 bases lining up with TRBD1. Germline V gene lookup returns CDR1 SGHTA and CDR2 FQGNSA. This CDR3 comprises 17 residues. The ends lost 1 base at V and 3 bases at J; junction bases unmatched: 10. The CDR3, as DNA: TGTGCCAGCAGCTTAGATCTAGGACAGGAAGGGACAGATACGCAGTATTTT. Translated, it gives CASSLDLGQEGTDTQYF.

The chain links TRBV5-1 to TRBJ2-7; the match to TRBD2 covers 10 bases. The length of the CDR3 is 15 residues. Germline assignment: CDR1 SGHRS and CDR2 YFSETQ. J was trimmed by 2 bases and V by 3 bases; bases with no gene match: 5. DNA for the CDR3: TGCGCCAGCAGCTCGACCGGGACTAGCGCCTACGAGCAGTACTTC. Translating gives CASSSTGTSAYEQYF. Looking up the rest from reference TRBV5-1 and TRBJ2-7 gives the full variable domain: KAGVTQTPRYLIKTRGQQVTLSCSPISGHRSVSWYQQTPGQGLQFLFEYFSETQRNKGNFPGRFSGRQFSNSRSEMNVSTLELGDSALYLCASSSTGTSAYEQYFGPGTRLTVT.